The entry that follows covers one T cell receptor (beta chain) sequence. The data are from a study of blood T cell repertoires in COVID-19. Study overall: The United States, Italy and Spain were the sources of the acute and convalescent COVID-19 samples.

This CDR3 spans 12 amino acids. Trimming cost V 4 bases and J 7 bases; bases outside gene matches: 3. CDR1 is SGHDT, CDR2 YYEEEE, per germline. Patients of the Seattle cohort, enrolled during active infection, were followed longitudinally. Methods used by the authors: Amplification of reference gene primers was used by the study to estimate nucleated cell counts. Assay used: immunoSEQ multiplex PCR; TCRdb lists only in-frame clones, some missing. The D gene and trimming were derived from the DNA, and the V and J assignments and clone size from that table. This sample has about 370,000 clones, with roughly 90% found just once.

Sequences were obtained from peripheral blood. The chain joins TRBV5-6 to TRBJ1-1, with 8 positions matching TRBD1. The receptor's source is a woman aged 25 to 39 with COVID-19, enrolled during active disease. CDR3 sequence reads: CASSIGQGEAFF. The CDR3 DNA reads as TGTGCCAGCAGCATAGGACAGGGTGAAGCTTTCTTT.